This T cell receptor beta chain was sequenced during a study of identical twins (TCRdb year 2016). With regard to the full study: To test whether fetal clonotypes persist, this study deep-sequenced TCR alpha and beta repertoires from monozygotic twins, from unrelated adults of various ages, and from cord blood. To rule out contamination, the twin experiments were replicated at different times with different library preparation protocols. Overall study results and their limits: Fewer insertions were carried by abundant cord blood beta clonotypes; a weaker similar trend was observed in young adult naive repertoires, while no such trend was observed in memory repertoires. Because the same donors could not be followed over many years, the conclusions depended on cross-sectional statistical analysis. Compared with coincidental sharing between unrelated individuals, out-of-frame TCR alpha sequences shared between twins showed an excess of sequences with low generation probability. In monozygotic twins, recombination models systematically underestimated out-of-frame TCR alpha sharing, but the models matched the sharing seen between unrelated individuals. In beta out-of-frame sequences, excess twin sharing was weaker, because having fewer shared sequences lowered the signal-to-noise ratio. Zero-insertion analyses could be partly confounded by invariant T cells such as MAIT and iNKT, although diverse VJ usage argued against such confounding for most clonotypes.

All donors were healthy Caucasians. Three pairs of female monozygotic twins, all aged about 18 to 30 years, made up the twin cohort. Positive isolation kits from Invitrogen were used to isolate the CD4+ and CD8+ T cell populations. This clonotype was seen at least ten times. Its recognized antigen is unknown. The input lacks base qualities; no much larger clone sits a single base away. The V end loses 4 bases and the J end loses 1 base, and a stretch of 11 bases separates them. From its cysteine to its phenylalanine, the CDR3 spans 14 amino acids. The CDR3 DNA has 42 bases and is translated from base 1. CDR1 and CDR2, per the germline V gene, are SGHRS and YFSETQ. Library construction relied on 5' RACE. Sequencing took place on an Illumina HiSeq 2000. A universal primer binding site was introduced by template switching, and a unique molecular identifier was present in the final cDNA, enabling accurate counting of TCR cDNA molecules. Specific primers in the conserved constant-segment region were used to synthesize first-strand cDNA for TCR alpha and beta chains. Each cDNA library was double barcoded, with a SMART-Mk sample barcode plus Illumina barcodes, to control for contamination. Two successive PCR steps introduced TruSeq adapter sequences along with Illumina sample barcodes. The Illumina HiSeq platform was used with custom primers to sequence TCR alpha and beta cDNA libraries. The original pipeline was this. Unique molecular identifiers were extracted from raw reads with MiGEC, and CDR3 positions were determined with MiXCR. For each individual, recombination models were inferred using an EM algorithm with the repgenHMM and IGoR tools. The tcR package in R was used for shared clonotype analysis, with sharing normalized by the product of cloneset sizes. To study raw recombination without the effects of thymic and clonal selection, out-of-frame nonproductive sequences were analyzed. TCRdb trimmed the raw reads at Q25, called clones with MiXCR and kept productive beta chains. Rows merge per CDR3 protein into single entries with the most common DNA and genes. The V and J calls reflect TCRdb's pipeline rather than the authors' work. This sample has roughly 250,000 distinct CDR3 sequences in its table, and 6% to 8% of those were observed once. The leading ten clones occupy roughly 5.4% of the sample.

The data also belong to a second study, concerning yellow fever vaccine responses in identical twins. The second study reports: The authors reported that the T cell response to vaccination in identical twins appeared partly convergent and partly personalized. In identical twins, the study followed T cell clones that responded to the vaccine with precision.

Sequencing was carried out using CD8+ T cells sorted from blood. The chain couples TRBV5-1 to TRBJ2-5, and TRBD2 may be the D gene, going by 6 matching bases. The clonotype comes from a woman aged 18-35 years in good health. The DNA reads TGCGCCAGCAGCATCTGGGACTTCCAAGAGACCCAGTACTTC. Its protein is CASSIWDFQETQYF.